These 22 T cell receptor beta chains came from one sample sequenced in a study of T cells after yellow fever vaccination. TCRdb re-analysed the 5' RACE reads in MiXCR, keeping a single row per CDR3 protein. The sample has roughly 240,000 distinct CDR3 sequences; 6.7% are singletons. Source: CD4+ T cells sorted from PBMCs, taken on the day of the yellow fever booster vaccination. All receptors come from a man younger than 45 who received the YFV17D yellow fever vaccine.

This clonotype was counted only a few times. J is TRBJ2-1 and V is TRBV5-4; 10 bases fit TRBD2. J gave up 8 bases and V 3 bases, and 2 bases lay outside the gene matches. The CDR3 is 13 amino acids. CDR1 SGHNT and CDR2 YYREEE come from the germline V gene (reference sequence). CDR3 in DNA: TGTGCCAGCAGCTACGGGACTAGCGATGAGCAGTTCTTC. Residues: CASSYGTSDEQFF.

This clonotype has a handful of counts. The chain joins TRBV5-6 to TRBJ2-1; the D is unclear. The CDR3 runs to 16 residues. V lost 7 bases to trimming and J lost 4 bases, with 21 bases between them. Per the germline V gene, CDR1 is SGHDT and CDR2 is YYEEEE. In nucleotides, the CDR3 is TGTGCCAGCCTAAACCCAAAGGCACCACTTTACAATGAGCAGTTCTTC. Its translation: CASLNPKAPLYNEQFF.

The J gene is TRBJ2-5, the V gene TRBV11-2; 7 nucleotides agree with TRBD1. Trimming cost V 5 bases and J 9 bases; bases outside gene matches: 18. The CDR3 is made up of 16 amino acids. Germline V gene lookup returns CDR1 SGHAT and CDR2 FQNNGV. DNA for the CDR3: TGTGCCAGCAGCCTCACTCCGTTGTACCAGGGGGTGGCCCAGTACTTC. Protein sequence: CASSLTPLYQGVAQYF.

This clonotype has ten or more counts. One end of the junction is discordant with germline, which a read error may explain. The chain uses TRBV7-9 and TRBJ2-4, with 8 bases fitting TRBD2. Germline V gives CDR1 SEHNR, CDR2 FQNEAQ (reference sequence). There are 14 residues in the CDR3. DNA for the CDR3: TGTGCCAGCAGTTTAGGACTAGCTTTAGACATTCAGTACTTC. Translation gives CASSLGLALDIQYF.

This clonotype was counted a few times. The chain links TRBV11-2 to TRBJ1-2; 7 nucleotides align to TRBD1. This CDR3 has 13 residues. The germline CDR1 and CDR2 sequences are SGHAT and FQNNGV. Trimming took 5 bases from V and 4 from J; bases not matched to a gene: 4. CDR3 loop: CASSPGGTYGYTF. Written as DNA, the CDR3 is TGTGCCAGCAGCCCAGGGGGGACCTATGGCTACACCTTC.

This clonotype was detected many times. The chain combines TRBV20-1 with TRBJ2-3; the D gene is possibly TRBD2 (5 bases). V dropped 5 bases and J dropped 1 base, with 13 bases sitting between them. Germline loops: CDR1 DFQATT, CDR2 SNEGSKA (reference sequence). This CDR3 comprises 14 residues. CDR3 in DNA: TGCAGTGCTGTTACTAGTCGGGGCACAGATACGCAGTATTTT. Its translation is CSAVTSRGTDTQYF.

The sample holds many counts of this clonotype. The chain uses TRBV12-3 or TRBV12-4 and TRBJ2-1; TRBD2 matches 13 bases. V was pared by 6 bases and J by 6 bases, with 2 bases of the junction left unmatched. CDR3 size: 14 residues. The CDR3 loop reads CASRGLAGVNEQFF. As DNA, the CDR3 is TGTGCCAGCAGAGGACTAGCGGGAGTCAATGAGCAGTTCTTC.

The V call is TRBV5-6, the J call TRBJ2-2, with D hard to call. Germline CDR1 is SGHDT and CDR2 is YYEEEE. V lost 2 bases, J lost 2 bases, and 7 bases lay in between. This CDR3 has 14 residues. The CDR3 loop reads CASSFGFNTGELFF. DNA of the CDR3: TGTGCCAGCAGCTTCGGCTTCAACACCGGGGAGCTGTTTTTT.

This clonotype was seen ten or more times. The CDR3 DNA reads TGTGCCAGCAGCCTATCCGGACCCCAAGAGACCCAGTACTTC. Its translation is CASSLSGPQETQYF. The chain combines TRBV7-2 with TRBJ2-5; no reliable D call. CDR1 is SGHTA, CDR2 FQGNSA, per germline. The CDR3 length is 14 residues. V was clipped by 5 bases and J by 1 base, with 11 bases between them. Full variable domain (missing parts from reference TRBV7-2 and TRBJ2-5): GAGVSQSPSNKVTEKGKDVELRCDPISGHTALYWYRQSLGQGLEFLIYFQGNSAPDKSGLPSDRFSAERTGGSVSTLTIQRTQQEDSAVYLCASSLSGPQETQYFGPGTRLLVL.

This clonotype turned up a few times. The chain carries TRBV15 and TRBJ2-7; D is unresolved. V gave up 0 bases and J gave up 1 base, with 10 bases separating them. Germline CDR1 LNHNV, CDR2 YYDKDF (reference sequence). CDR3 length equals 15 residues. The CDR3 protein is CATSRDAAVSYEQYF. As DNA, the CDR3 is TGTGCCACCAGCAGAGATGCAGCAGTTTCCTACGAGCAGTACTTC.

This clonotype occurred many times. The chain has TRBV5-1 and TRBJ2-1; D perhaps matches TRBD2 (6 bases). The V gene's germline CDR1 is SGHRS and CDR2 YFSETQ. The germline V and J ends were trimmed by 7 bases and 0 bases, with 17 bases remaining between them. CDR3 size: 16 residues. For the CDR3, the DNA is TGCGCCAGCGAATTAGCCCGGGGGAGCTCCTACAATGAGCAGTTCTTC. Translated: CASELARGSSYNEQFF. Full variable domain (missing parts from reference TRBV5-1 and TRBJ2-1): KAGVTQTPRYLIKTRGQQVTLSCSPISGHRSVSWYQQTPGQGLQFLFEYFSETQRNKGNFPGRFSGRQFSNSRSEMNVSTLELGDSALYLCASELARGSSYNEQFFGPGTRLTVL.

V usage is TRBV12-3 or TRBV12-4 and J usage is TRBJ2-4; D gene uncertain. Trimming removed 6 bases at V and 6 bases at J, with 12 bases between. The CDR3 loop spans 13 amino acids. CDR3 DNA: TGTGCCAGCAGGCAACAGCAAGGAAACATTCAGTACTTC. It encodes CASRQQQGNIQYF.

This clonotype was detected ten times or more. The chain combines TRBV7-8 with TRBJ2-1; the match to TRBD1 covers 7 bases. Germline loops: CDR1 SGHVS, CDR2 FQNEAQ. The CDR3 is 14 amino acids. J gave up 4 bases and V 5 bases, and 5 bases lay outside the gene matches. The CDR3 DNA sequence: TGTGCCAGCAGCGGGACAGAGAGTTACAATGAGCAGTTCTTC. Translating it yields CASSGTESYNEQFF.

The chain recombines TRBV6-2 or TRBV6-3 with TRBJ2-2; D is undetermined. The CDR3 runs to 14 residues. Germline V gene sequence: CDR1 MNHEY, CDR2 SVGEGT. Deletions cut 4 bases from V and 4 bases from J, with 10 bases between. CDR3 DNA sequence: TGTGCCAGCAGTTTGGTCCAGTCCACCGGGGAGCTGTTTTTT. Translating gives CASSLVQSTGELFF.

This clonotype was detected many times. The V call is TRBV24-1, the J call TRBJ2-1; TRBD1 aligns across 7 bases. V lost 5 bases and J lost 9; bases outside the gene matches: 15. This CDR3 comprises 16 residues. Germline assignment: CDR1 KGHDR and CDR2 SFDVKD. The CDR3: CATSGYSTGTLGEQFF. DNA of the CDR3: TGTGCCACCAGTGGCTATTCGACAGGGACCCTCGGTGAGCAGTTCTTC.

This clonotype was detected a few times. The chain has TRBV4-3 and TRBJ2-5, with 14 bases identical to TRBD2. Germline V gene data show CDR1 as LGHNA and CDR2 as YSLEER. Germline trimming cut 5 bases from V and 3 bases from J; bases unmatched to any gene: 2. The CDR3 is 15 amino acids. CDR3: CASSTGLAGEETQYF. For the CDR3, the DNA is TGCGCCAGCAGCACGGGACTAGCGGGAGAAGAGACCCAGTACTTC.

A few counts support this clonotype. The DNA of the CDR3 is TGTGCCAGCAGTTCTAAGATGGGGGGGAACCAAGAGACCCAGTACTTC. Protein: CASSSKMGGNQETQYF. This chain links TRBV12-3 or TRBV12-4 with TRBJ2-5; 7 bases line up with TRBD2. The CDR3 is made up of 16 amino acids. V dropped 4 bases and J dropped 0; count of bases not matched to a gene: 8.

This clonotype was detected only a few times. V gene TRBV24-1 combines with J gene TRBJ2-2, with 9 bases fitting TRBD2. The germline V gene encodes CDR1 KGHDR and CDR2 SFDVKD. CDR3 length: 18 amino acids. V shed 1 base, J shed 0 bases, and the junction held 5 bases outside the gene matches. DNA of the CDR3: TGTGCCACCAGTGATTTCGGGACTAGCAGCGCGAACACCGGGGAGCTGTTTTTT. This gives the protein CATSDFGTSSANTGELFF.

This clonotype has at least ten counts. The chain uses TRBV6-2 or TRBV6-3 and TRBJ1-5; D remains unclear. This CDR3 has 12 residues. V lost 2 bases and J lost 6, with 5 bases in between. Germline CDR1 and CDR2: MNHEY and SVGEGT. CDR3 DNA: TGTGCCAGCAGTTACGACGGTCAGCCCCAGCATTTT. As protein: CASSYDGQPQHF.

The rearrangement joins TRBV5-4 to TRBJ2-3; D perhaps matches TRBD2 (6 bases). Trimming pared 3 bases from V and 0 bases from J, leaving 14 bases between. Germline V lookup: CDR1 SGHNT, CDR2 YYREEE (reference sequence). The CDR3 runs 16 residues. The CDR3 is CASSSKKAGSTDTQYF. The CDR3 DNA follows: TGTGCCAGCAGCTCGAAAAAAGCGGGTAGCACAGATACGCAGTATTTT.

Ten or more counts support this clonotype. The rearrangement joins TRBV2 to TRBJ2-7; TRBD1 aligns across 8 bases. The length of the CDR3 is 14 residues. CDR1 SNHLY and CDR2 FYNNEI come from the germline V gene. Trimming cost V 4 bases and J 12 bases; bases outside gene matches: 14. CDR3 nucleotide sequence: TGTGCCAGCAGTGCCGGGACAGGAGATATAGCATGGTACTTC. Translation: CASSAGTGDIAWYF.

This clonotype was observed at least ten times. The CDR3 DNA reads as TGCAGTGCTAGAGAGGCTGGAGGCCCAGAGACCCAGTACTTC. It encodes CSAREAGGPETQYF. V is TRBV20-1 and J is TRBJ2-5; weak D call: TRBD2 (5 bases). The CDR3 sequence is 14 residues long. CDR1 DFQATT and CDR2 SNEGSKA come from the germline V gene (reference sequence). Between the trimmed V and J ends, which lost 0 bases and 4 bases, there was a span of 12 bases.